The 25 T cell receptor beta chains given below trace back to one sample, sequenced in a study of blood T cell repertoires in COVID-19. Repertoires were generated with immunoSEQ multiplex PCR, while TCRdb's copy carries only in-frame clones and drops some. The repertoire has about 250,000 clones, 85% to 90% of them found once; the top ten carry 4% to 5%. Sequenced material: peripheral blood. The source is a woman aged 40 to 49 who had recovered from COVID-19.

The chain combines TRBV7-2 with TRBJ2-1; 7 bases map to TRBD1. The CDR3 spans 16 residues. The trim removed 4 bases at V and 0 bases at J, leaving 6 bases unmatched. CDR1 and CDR2 (germline): SGHTA, FQGNSA. CDR3 protein: CASSSPGQSSYNEQFF. Here the CDR3 DNA reads TGTGCCAGCAGCTCACCGGGACAGAGCTCCTACAATGAGCAGTTCTTC. Full variable domain (missing parts from reference TRBV7-2 and TRBJ2-1): GAGVSQSPSNKVTEKGKDVELRCDPISGHTALYWYRQSLGQGLEFLIYFQGNSAPDKSGLPSDRFSAERTGGSVSTLTIQRTQQEDSAVYLCASSSPGQSSYNEQFFGPGTRLTVL.

This chain joins TRBV5-6 and TRBJ1-5, with TRBD1 matching over 9 bases. The germline V gene encodes CDR1 SGHDT and CDR2 YYEEEE. This CDR3 contains 16 residues. Germline trimming cut 5 bases from V and 2 bases from J; bases unmatched to any gene: 8. CDR3 coding DNA: TGTGCCAGCAGTTCTCCGGGACAGGGTGGCAATCAGCCCCAGCATTTT. Amino acid sequence: CASSSPGQGGNQPQHF.

This chain uses TRBV9 with TRBJ1-1; 7 positions match TRBD1. Germline V lookup: CDR1 SGDLS, CDR2 YYNGEE. V dropped 0 bases and J dropped 3; count of bases not matched to a gene: 5. The CDR3 has 15 residues. DNA of the CDR3: TGTGCCAGCAGCGTAGCTGGCAGGGGGTACACTGAAGCTTTCTTT. Residues: CASSVAGRGYTEAFF.

V and J are TRBV24-1 and TRBJ2-6; maybe TRBD1 (8 bases). CDR1 is KGHDR and CDR2 is SFDVKD in the germline V gene. Trimming took off 9 bases at V and 3 bases at J, with 17 bases between the two ends. This CDR3 is built from 16 residues. The DNA for the CDR3 is TGTGCCACCCAACAGGGGGAGGGTGTTGGGGCCAACGTCCTGACTTTC. Encoded protein: CATQQGEGVGANVLTF.

The rearrangement uses TRBV11-3 and TRBJ1-1, with a tentative D call TRBD1 (6 bases). CDR1 is SGHNT, CDR2 YENEEA, per germline. Trimming left V 2 bases short and J 0 bases short, with 19 bases between. The CDR3 runs to 18 residues. DNA of the CDR3: TGTGCCAGCAGCTTACAAAGACAGGTTTCATCCCTGAACACTGAAGCTTTCTTT. This codes for CASSLQRQVSSLNTEAFF.

The chain recombines TRBV2 with TRBJ2-1; TRBD2 matches 13 bases. J gave up 1 base and V 7 bases, and 10 bases lay outside the gene matches. The CDR3 is 18 residues long. Germline V gene lookup returns CDR1 SNHLY and CDR2 FYNNEI. CDR3 residues: CASKGLAGDISSYNEQFF. As DNA, the CDR3 is TGTGCCAGCAAAGGACTAGCGGGAGATATTAGTTCCTACAATGAGCAGTTCTTC.

The chain recombines TRBV29-1 with TRBJ2-4, with 7 bases lining up with TRBD1. Germline CDR1 reads SQVTM; CDR2 reads ANQGSEA. The CDR3 sequence is 17 residues long. V shed 4 bases, J shed 1 base, and the junction held 13 bases outside the gene matches. CDR3 bases: TGCAGCGTTGTCTTGACAGGGTGGACTCGTGCCAAAAACATTCAGTACTTC. It specifies CSVVLTGWTRAKNIQYF.

This clone was seen only once. The chain joins TRBV12-5 to TRBJ2-3; 8 nucleotides align to TRBD1. V trimming: 4 bases; J trimming: 5 bases; junction bases outside the gene matches: 8. The CDR3 spans 15 residues. Germline-derived CDR1 and CDR2 are LGHNT and FRNRAP. The CDR3: CASGSRTGPEDTQYF. In nucleotides, the CDR3 is TGTGCTAGTGGTTCTCGGACAGGGCCCGAAGATACGCAGTATTTT.

CDR3 DNA: TGTGCCAGCAGTACGAGGGTCATCGACAATCAGCCCCAGCATTTT. Protein product: CASSTRVIDNQPQHF. The chain carries TRBV6-5 and TRBJ1-5, with D hard to call. CDR3 length: 15 residues. Germline CDR1 is MNHEY and CDR2 is SVGAGI. V was shortened by 5 bases and J by 3 bases, with 14 bases between the two germline ends.

This chain uses TRBV19 with TRBJ1-4; tentative D call: TRBD1 (5 bases). CDR1 is LNHDA, CDR2 SQIVND, per germline (reference sequence). Trimming pared 10 bases from V and 6 bases from J, leaving 15 bases between. The CDR3 is made up of 13 amino acids. In nucleotides, the CDR3 is TGTGCCACCAAAGGCCAGGGTTATGAAAAACTGTTTTTT. Protein sequence: CATKGQGYEKLFF.

The rearrangement joins TRBV5-4 to TRBJ2-2; 7 bases are a match to TRBD1. CDR3 length: 15 amino acids. Germline loops: CDR1 SGHNT, CDR2 YYREEE (reference sequence). V was clipped by 3 bases and J by 4 bases; unmatched bases: 6. The CDR3 reads CASSSGQPPTGELFF. As DNA, the CDR3 is TGTGCCAGCAGCTCGGGACAGCCACCCACCGGGGAGCTGTTTTTT.

The CDR3 DNA reads as TGTGCCAGCAGCGTAGGAGATAATCAGCCCCAGCATTTT. Its protein product is CASSVGDNQPQHF. V and J are TRBV9 and TRBJ1-5; no definite D call. Per germline, CDR1 SGDLS and CDR2 YYNGEE. The CDR3 sequence is 13 residues long. V lost 0 bases, J lost 4 bases, and 5 bases lay in between.

This chain links TRBV9 with TRBJ1-3; D is unclear. CDR1 and CDR2 from the germline V gene are SGDLS and YYNGEE. V was shortened by 0 bases and J by 9 bases, with 10 bases between the two germline ends. The CDR3 is made up of 13 amino acids. Here the CDR3 DNA reads TGTGCCAGCAGCGTAGCCGCGCACGCCACCATATATTTT. Its protein product is CASSVAAHATIYF.

This clone came up once. The rearrangement joins TRBV3-1 (or the pseudogene TRBV3-2) to TRBJ2-5, with 10 bases that match TRBD2. The CDR3 runs 16 residues. Germline lookup yields CDR1 LGHDT and CDR2 YNNKEL (reference sequence). J was trimmed by 2 bases and V by 4 bases; bases with no gene match: 7. DNA for the CDR3: TGTGCCAGCAGCCCCTTCGCTAGCGGGGGTCAAGAGACCCAGTACTTC. Protein: CASSPFASGGQETQYF.

The genes are TRBV28 and TRBJ2-5; a weak D match, TRBD2 (6 bases). The CDR3 has 11 amino acids. Trimming removed 10 bases from V and 5 bases from J, with 11 bases in between. The germline CDR1 and CDR2 sequences are MDHEN and SYDVKM. CDR3 in DNA: TGTGCCACCCGGGACTTTGAGACCCAGTACTTC. Protein sequence: CATRDFETQYF. The whole variable domain, remainder taken from reference TRBV28 and TRBJ2-5, is DVKVTQSSRYLVKRTGEKVFLECVQDMDHENMFWYRQDPGLGLRLIYFSYDVKMKEKGDIPEGYSVSREKKERFSLILESASTNQTSMYLCATRDFETQYFGPGTRLLVL.

The chain recombines TRBV10-2 with TRBJ1-5; tentative D call: TRBD1 (6 bases). Germline CDR1 WSHSY, CDR2 SAAADI. The V gene lost 10 bases and the J gene lost 3 bases, with 13 bases spanning the gap. The CDR3 totals 13 residues. For the CDR3, the DNA is TGCGCCACCAACCAGGGGAACAATCAGCCCCAGCATTTT. Translation: CATNQGNNQPQHF.

The chain is built from TRBV5-4 and TRBJ2-5; no definite D call. The germline gives CDR1 SGHNT, CDR2 YYREEE (reference sequence). CDR3 length: 12 amino acids. V was shortened by 2 bases and J by 4 bases, with 6 bases between the two germline ends. The CDR3 region has the DNA TGTGCCAGCAGCTTAATCCTAGAGACCCAGTACTTC. It yields the protein CASSLILETQYF.

This clone was found once. The V gene is TRBV6-5, the J gene TRBJ1-2, with 7 bases lining up with TRBD1. V shed 5 bases, J shed 7 bases, and the junction held 10 bases outside the gene matches. The CDR3 totals 14 residues. Germline values: CDR1 MNHEY, CDR2 SVGAGI. The CDR3: CASSTDREGGGYTF. DNA for the CDR3: TGTGCCAGCAGTACCGACAGGGAAGGAGGTGGCTACACCTTC.

This clone was seen just once. CDR3 protein: CASSPSLAGGATGELFF. The CDR3 nucleotides read TGTGCCAGCAGCCCTAGTCTAGCGGGAGGTGCCACCGGGGAGCTGTTTTTT. V gene TRBV7-7 combines with J gene TRBJ2-2; TRBD2 aligns across 11 bases. CDR1 is SSHAT, CDR2 FNYEAQ, per germline (reference sequence). CDR3 length: 17 amino acids. The V and J ends lost 5 bases and 4 bases, in that order; junction bases with no gene match: 9.

The rearrangement uses TRBV3-1 (or the pseudogene TRBV3-2) and TRBJ1-1; D gene uncertain. Trimming pared 1 base from V and 5 bases from J, leaving 11 bases between. The CDR3 spans 14 residues. Germline assignment: CDR1 LGHDT and CDR2 YNNKEL (reference sequence). The DNA for the CDR3 is TGTGCCAGCAGCCAAGGCGACGGCGGGACTGAAGCTTTCTTT. This translates into CASSQGDGGTEAFF.

This clone turned up a few times. The chain couples TRBV11-2 to TRBJ1-3, with 8 bases lining up with TRBD1. Germline V lookup: CDR1 SGHAT, CDR2 FQNNGV. This CDR3 contains 14 residues. The J segment lost 8 bases and the V segment lost 1 base, leaving 4 bases of the junction unmatched. CDR3 amino acids: CASSLGQGYHTIYF. The CDR3 DNA reads as TGTGCCAGCAGCTTAGGACAGGGGTATCACACCATATATTTT. Combining the CDR3 with reference TRBV11-2 and TRBJ1-3 gives the whole variable domain EAGVAQSPRYKIIEKRQSVAFWCNPISGHATLYWYQQILGQGPKLLIQFQNNGVVDDSQLPKDRFSAERLKGVDSTLKIQPAKLEDSAVYLCASSLGQGYHTIYFGEGSWLTVV.

This chain connects TRBV5-6 to TRBJ2-1; TRBD1 matches at 7 bases. V shed 8 bases and J 6 bases; nucleotides not matched to a gene: 5. The CDR3 runs to 12 residues. The germline gives CDR1 SGHDT, CDR2 YYEEEE. The CDR3 loop is CARYRGSNEQFF. Written as DNA, the CDR3 is TGTGCCAGATACAGGGGAAGCAATGAGCAGTTCTTC.

V and J are TRBV24-1 and TRBJ2-1, with 8 bases matching TRBD2. The CDR3 length is 15 residues. CDR1 and CDR2 (germline): KGHDR, SFDVKD. V lost 0 bases and J lost 9; bases outside the gene matches: 6. CDR3 bases: TGTGCCACCAGTGATTTGGAGCGGGAGCTTGGTGAGCAGTTCTTC. It specifies CATSDLERELGEQFF.

The rearrangement joins TRBV21-1 to TRBJ2-7; TRBD2 is the table's D call and was not checked against the DNA. TRBV21-1 is assigned pseudogene status. This CDR3 has 11 amino acids. This chain's CDR3 is CASSSLYEQYF. DNA for the CDR3: TGTGCCAGCAGCAGTTTATACGAGCAGTACTTC.

This chain uses TRBV6-5 with TRBJ2-7, with a tentative D call TRBD2 (5 bases). Germline V lookup: CDR1 MNHEY, CDR2 SVGAGI. This CDR3 comprises 13 residues. Trimming cost V 0 bases and J 11 bases, with 14 bases left between them. DNA for the CDR3: TGTGCCAGCAGTTACTCGAGAGATGGGGAGAAGTACTTC. Protein sequence: CASSYSRDGEKYF.